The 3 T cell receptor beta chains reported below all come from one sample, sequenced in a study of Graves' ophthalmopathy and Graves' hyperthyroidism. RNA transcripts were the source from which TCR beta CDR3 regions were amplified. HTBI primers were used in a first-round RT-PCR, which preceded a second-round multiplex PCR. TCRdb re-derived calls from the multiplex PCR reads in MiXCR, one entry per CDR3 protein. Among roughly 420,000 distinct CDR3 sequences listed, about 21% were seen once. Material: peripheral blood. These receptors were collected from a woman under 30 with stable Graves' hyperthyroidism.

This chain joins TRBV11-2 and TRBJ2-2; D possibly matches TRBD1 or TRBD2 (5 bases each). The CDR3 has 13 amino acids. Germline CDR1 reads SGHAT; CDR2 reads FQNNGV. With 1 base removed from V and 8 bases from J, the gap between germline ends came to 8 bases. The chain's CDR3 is CASSLVREGELFF. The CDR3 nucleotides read TGTGCCAGCAGCTTAGTCAGGGAGGGGGAGCTGTTTTTT.

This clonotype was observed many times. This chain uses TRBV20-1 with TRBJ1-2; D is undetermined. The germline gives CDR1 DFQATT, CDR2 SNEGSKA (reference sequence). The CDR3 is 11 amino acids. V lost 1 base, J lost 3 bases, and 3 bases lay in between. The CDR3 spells CSARAYYGYTF. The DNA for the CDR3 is TGCAGTGCTAGAGCGTACTATGGCTACACCTTC.

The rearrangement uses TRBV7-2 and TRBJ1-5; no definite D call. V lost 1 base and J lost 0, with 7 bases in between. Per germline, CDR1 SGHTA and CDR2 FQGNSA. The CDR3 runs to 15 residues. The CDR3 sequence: CASSLVVNSNQPQHF. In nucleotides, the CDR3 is TGTGCCAGCAGCTTAGTAGTCAATAGCAATCAGCCCCAGCATTTT. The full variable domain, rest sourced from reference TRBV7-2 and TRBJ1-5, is GAGVSQSPSNKVTEKGKDVELRCDPISGHTALYWYRQSLGQGLEFLIYFQGNSAPDKSGLPSDRFSAERTGGSVSTLTIQRTQQEDSAVYLCASSLVVNSNQPQHFGDGTRLSIL.